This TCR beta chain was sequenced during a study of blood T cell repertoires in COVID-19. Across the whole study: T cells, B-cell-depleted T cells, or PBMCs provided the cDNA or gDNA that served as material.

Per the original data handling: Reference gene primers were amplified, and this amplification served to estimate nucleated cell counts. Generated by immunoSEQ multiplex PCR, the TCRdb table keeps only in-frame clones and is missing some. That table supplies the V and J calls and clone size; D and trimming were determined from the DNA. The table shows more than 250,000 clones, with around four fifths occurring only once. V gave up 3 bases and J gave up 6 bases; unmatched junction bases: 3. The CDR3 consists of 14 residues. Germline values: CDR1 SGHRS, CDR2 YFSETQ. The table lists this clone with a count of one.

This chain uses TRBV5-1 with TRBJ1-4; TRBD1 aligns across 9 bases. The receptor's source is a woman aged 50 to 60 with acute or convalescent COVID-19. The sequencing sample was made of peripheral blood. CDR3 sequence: CASSSGTGYEKLFF. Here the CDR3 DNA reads TGCGCCAGCAGCTCCGGGACAGGGTATGAAAAACTGTTTTTT.